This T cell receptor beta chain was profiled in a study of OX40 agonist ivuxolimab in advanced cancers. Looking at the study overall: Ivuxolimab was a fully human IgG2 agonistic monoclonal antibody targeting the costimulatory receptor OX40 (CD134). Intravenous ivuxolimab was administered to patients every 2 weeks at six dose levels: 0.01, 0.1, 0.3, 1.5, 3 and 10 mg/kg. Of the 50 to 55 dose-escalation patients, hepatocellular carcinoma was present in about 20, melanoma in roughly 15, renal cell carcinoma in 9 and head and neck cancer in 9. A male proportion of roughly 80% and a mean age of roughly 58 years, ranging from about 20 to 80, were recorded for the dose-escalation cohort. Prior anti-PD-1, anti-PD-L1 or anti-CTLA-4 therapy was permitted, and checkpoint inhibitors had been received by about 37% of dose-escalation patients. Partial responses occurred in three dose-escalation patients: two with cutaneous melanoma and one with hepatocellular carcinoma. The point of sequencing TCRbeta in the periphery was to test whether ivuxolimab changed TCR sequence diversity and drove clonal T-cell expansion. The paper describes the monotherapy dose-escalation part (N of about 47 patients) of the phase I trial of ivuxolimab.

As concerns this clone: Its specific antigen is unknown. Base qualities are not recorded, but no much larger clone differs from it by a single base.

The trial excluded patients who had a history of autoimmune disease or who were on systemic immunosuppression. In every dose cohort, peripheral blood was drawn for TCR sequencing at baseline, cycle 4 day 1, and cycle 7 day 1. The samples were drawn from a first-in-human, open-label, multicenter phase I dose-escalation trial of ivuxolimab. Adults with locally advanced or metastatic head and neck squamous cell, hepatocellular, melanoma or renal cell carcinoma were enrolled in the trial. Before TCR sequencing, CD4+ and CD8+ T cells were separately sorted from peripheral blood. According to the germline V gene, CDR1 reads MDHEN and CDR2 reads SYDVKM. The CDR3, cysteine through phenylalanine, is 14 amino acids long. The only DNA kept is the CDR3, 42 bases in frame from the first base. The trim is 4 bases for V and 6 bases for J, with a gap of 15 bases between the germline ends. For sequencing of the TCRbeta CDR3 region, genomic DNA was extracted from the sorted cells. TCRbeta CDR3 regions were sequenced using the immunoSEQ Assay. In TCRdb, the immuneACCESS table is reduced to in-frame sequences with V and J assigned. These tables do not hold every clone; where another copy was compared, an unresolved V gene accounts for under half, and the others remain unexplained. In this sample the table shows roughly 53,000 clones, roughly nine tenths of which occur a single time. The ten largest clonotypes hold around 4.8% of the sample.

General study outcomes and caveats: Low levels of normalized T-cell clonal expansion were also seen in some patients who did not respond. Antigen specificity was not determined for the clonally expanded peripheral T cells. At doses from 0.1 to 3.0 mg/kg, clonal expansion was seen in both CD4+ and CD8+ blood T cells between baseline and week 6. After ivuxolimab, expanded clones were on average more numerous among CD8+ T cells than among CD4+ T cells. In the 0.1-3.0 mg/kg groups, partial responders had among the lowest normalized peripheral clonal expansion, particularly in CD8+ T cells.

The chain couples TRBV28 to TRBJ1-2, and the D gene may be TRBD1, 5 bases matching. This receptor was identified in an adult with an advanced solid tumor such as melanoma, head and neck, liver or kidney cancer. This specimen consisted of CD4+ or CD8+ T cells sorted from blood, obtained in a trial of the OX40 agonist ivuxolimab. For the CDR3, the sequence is CASSSGQSRHGYTF. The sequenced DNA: TGTGCCAGCAGTTCTGGACAATCCAGGCATGGCTACACCTTC.